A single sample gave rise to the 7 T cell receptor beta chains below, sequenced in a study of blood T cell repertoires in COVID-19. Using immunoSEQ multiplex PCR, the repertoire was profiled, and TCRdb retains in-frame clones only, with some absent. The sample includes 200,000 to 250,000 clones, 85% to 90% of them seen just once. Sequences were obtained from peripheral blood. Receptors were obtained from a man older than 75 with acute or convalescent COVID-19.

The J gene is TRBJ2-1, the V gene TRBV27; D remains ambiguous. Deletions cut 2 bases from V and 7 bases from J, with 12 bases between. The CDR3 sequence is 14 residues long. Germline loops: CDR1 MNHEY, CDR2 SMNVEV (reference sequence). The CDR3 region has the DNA TGTGCCAGCAGTTTAACTCAAGTTTTAAATGAGCAGTTCTTC. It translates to CASSLTQVLNEQFF.

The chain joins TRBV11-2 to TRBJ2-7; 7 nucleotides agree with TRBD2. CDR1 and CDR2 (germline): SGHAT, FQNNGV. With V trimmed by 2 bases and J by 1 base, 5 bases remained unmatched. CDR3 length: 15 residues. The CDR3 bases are TGTGCCAGCAGCTTAATCGCGGGAGCGTCCTACGAGCAGTACTTC. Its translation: CASSLIAGASYEQYF.

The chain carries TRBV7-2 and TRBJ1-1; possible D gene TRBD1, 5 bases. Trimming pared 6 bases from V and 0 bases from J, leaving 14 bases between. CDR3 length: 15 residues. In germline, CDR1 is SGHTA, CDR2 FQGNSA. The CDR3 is CASSESGILNTEAFF. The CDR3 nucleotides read TGTGCCAGCAGTGAATCAGGGATCCTGAACACTGAAGCTTTCTTT.

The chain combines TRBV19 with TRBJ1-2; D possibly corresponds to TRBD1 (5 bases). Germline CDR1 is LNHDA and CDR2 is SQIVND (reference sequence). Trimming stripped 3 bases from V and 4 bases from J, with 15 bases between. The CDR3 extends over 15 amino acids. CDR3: CASSIPGRQLYGYTF. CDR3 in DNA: TGTGCCAGTAGTATTCCGGGCAGACAGCTCTATGGCTACACCTTC.

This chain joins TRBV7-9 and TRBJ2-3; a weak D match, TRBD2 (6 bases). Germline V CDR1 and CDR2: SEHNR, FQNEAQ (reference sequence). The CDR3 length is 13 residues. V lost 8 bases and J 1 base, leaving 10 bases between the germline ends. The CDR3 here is CASLGSGTDTQYF. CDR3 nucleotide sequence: TGTGCCAGCCTCGGGAGTGGCACAGATACGCAGTATTTT.

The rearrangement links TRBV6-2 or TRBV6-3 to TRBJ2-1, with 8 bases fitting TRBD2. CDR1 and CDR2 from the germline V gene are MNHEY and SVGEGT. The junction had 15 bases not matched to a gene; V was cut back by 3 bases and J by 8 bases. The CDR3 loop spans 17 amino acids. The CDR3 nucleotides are TGTGCCAGCAGTTATCTGGTTGGAGCGGGAGTATCCGATGAGCAGTTCTTC. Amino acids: CASSYLVGAGVSDEQFF.

CDR3 sequence: CACLSGQGILNTEAFF. The CDR3 nucleotides are TGTGCCTGCCTTTCGGGACAGGGGATTTTGAACACTGAAGCTTTCTTT. J is TRBJ1-1 and V is TRBV30; 10 bases map to TRBD1. This CDR3 comprises 16 residues. J gave up 0 bases and V 6 bases, and 10 bases lay outside the gene matches. CDR1 GTSNPN and CDR2 SVGIG come from the germline V gene (reference sequence).